These 11 T cell receptor beta chains were sequenced from one sample in a study of immune cell composition in non-small cell lung cancer. Data came from immunoSEQ multiplex PCR; TCRdb stores just in-frame clones and leaves some out. This table holds 1,500 to 2,000 clones, 83% found once. Material for sequencing was lung tumor tissue. Every receptor here comes from a human donor with non-small cell lung cancer.

The V and J genes are TRBV5-6 and TRBJ2-1; D call uncertain. The ends were cut back, 3 bases at V and 7 bases at J, with 8 bases in the middle. Germline CDR1 and CDR2: SGHDT and YYEEEE. The CDR3 runs 12 residues. CDR3 in DNA: TGTGCCAGCAGCTCGACCCAAAATGAGCAGTTCTTC. Its translation is CASSSTQNEQFF.

This rearrangement joins TRBV7-2 to TRBJ2-2; TRBD2 agrees at 8 bases. CDR1 is SGHTA, CDR2 FQGNSA, per germline. The CDR3 length is 18 residues. V lost 5 bases, J lost 2 bases, and 13 bases stayed unmatched. As DNA, the CDR3 is TGTGCCAGCAGCCCACACATAGACAGGACTAGCAACACCGGGGAGCTGTTTTTT. This gives the protein CASSPHIDRTSNTGELFF.

The V and J genes are TRBV27 and TRBJ1-3; 7 bases align to TRBD1. The V gene end was trimmed by 3 bases and the J gene end by 0 bases; junction bases not matched to a gene: 5. The CDR3 extends over 16 amino acids. The germline V gene encodes CDR1 MNHEY and CDR2 SMNVEV (reference sequence). CDR3: CASSFDQGGSGNTIYF. CDR3 sequence (DNA): TGTGCCAGCAGTTTCGACCAGGGGGGCTCTGGAAACACCATATATTTT.

The chain uses TRBV11-1 and TRBJ2-3; TRBD2 agrees at 13 bases. CDR3 length: 16 amino acids. Trimming at V came to 5 bases and at J to 2 bases, leaving 4 bases not matched to a gene. Germline V CDR1 and CDR2: SGHAT, FQDESV (reference sequence). This CDR3 is CASSRGLAGTTDTQYF. As DNA, the CDR3 is TGTGCCAGCAGCCGGGGACTAGCGGGGACCACAGATACGCAGTATTTT.

The chain uses TRBV29-1 and TRBJ2-5; unclear D gene. V was clipped by 8 bases and J by 0 bases, with 4 bases between them. The CDR3 is 10 residues long. CDR1 is SQVTM, CDR2 ANQGSEA, per germline. CDR3 in DNA: TGCAGCTCCTACCAAGAGACCCAGTACTTC. Its protein is CSSYQETQYF.

V and J are TRBV10-3 and TRBJ1-3, with D hard to call. The V gene lost 2 bases and the J gene lost 1 base, with 3 bases spanning the gap. Per germline, CDR1 ENHRY and CDR2 SYGVKD. The CDR3 runs 13 residues. The CDR3 protein is CAISETSGNTIYF. The CDR3 DNA reads TGTGCCATCAGTGAGACATCTGGAAACACCATATATTTT.

V usage is TRBV5-1 and J usage is TRBJ2-3; 10 positions match TRBD2. The CDR3 spans 15 residues. The V gene's germline CDR1 is SGHRS and CDR2 YFSETQ. Trimming cost V 4 bases and J 0 bases; bases outside gene matches: 2. This chain's CDR3 is CASSTSGASTDTQYF. CDR3 bases: TGCGCCAGCAGCACTAGCGGGGCTAGCACAGATACGCAGTATTTT.

This rearrangement joins TRBV7-3 to TRBJ2-3; TRBD2 might be the D (5 bases). The germline V gene encodes CDR1 SGHTA and CDR2 FQGTGA. With 4 bases removed from V and 2 bases from J, the gap between germline ends came to 13 bases. The CDR3 is 15 residues long. CDR3 sequence reads: CASSSLAGHTDTQYF. Written as DNA, the CDR3 is TGTGCCAGCAGCTCCCTCGCGGGCCACACAGATACGCAGTATTTT.

The rearrangement joins TRBV1 to TRBJ1-5. TRBV1 is designated a pseudogene. The CDR3 is 15 residues long. The CDR3 region has the DNA TGCACCAGCAGCCAATCGTGGCAGCGAAATCAGCCCCAGCATTTT. Translated: CTSSQSWQRNQPQHF.

This chain uses TRBV27 with TRBJ2-5; TRBD2 might be the D (6 bases). The CDR3 is made up of 14 amino acids. Trimming cost V 3 bases and J 2 bases, with 10 bases left between them. Germline V gene data show CDR1 as MNHEY and CDR2 as SMNVEV (reference sequence). The CDR3 DNA follows: TGTGCCAGCAGTTTGTTGGCGGGACAAGAGACCCAGTACTTC. As protein: CASSLLAGQETQYF.

This chain links TRBV30 with TRBJ1-6; D unresolved. The V gene's germline CDR1 is GTSNPN and CDR2 SVGIG (reference sequence). V was clipped by 3 bases and J by 7 bases, with 10 bases between them. This CDR3 has 13 amino acids. CDR3 sequence reads: CAWRAPPNSPLHF. DNA for the CDR3: TGTGCCTGGAGGGCCCCTCCGAATTCACCCCTCCACTTT.